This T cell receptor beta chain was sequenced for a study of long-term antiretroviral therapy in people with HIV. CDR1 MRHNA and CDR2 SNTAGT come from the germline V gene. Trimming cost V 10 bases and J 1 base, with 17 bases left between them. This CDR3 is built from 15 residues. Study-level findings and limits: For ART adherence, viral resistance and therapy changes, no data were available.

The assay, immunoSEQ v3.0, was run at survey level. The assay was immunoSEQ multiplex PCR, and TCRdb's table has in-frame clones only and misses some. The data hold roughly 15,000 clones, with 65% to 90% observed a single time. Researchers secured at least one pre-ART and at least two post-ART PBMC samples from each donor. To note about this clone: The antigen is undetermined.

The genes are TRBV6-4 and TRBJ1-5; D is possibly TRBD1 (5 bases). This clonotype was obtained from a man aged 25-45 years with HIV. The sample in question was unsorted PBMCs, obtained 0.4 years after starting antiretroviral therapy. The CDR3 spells CATKLGGASNQPQHF. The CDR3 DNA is TGTGCCACCAAACTCGGAGGGGCCAGCAATCAGCCCCAGCATTTT.